A single sample is the source of the 18 T cell receptor beta chains below, sequenced in a study of T cell clones after liver transplantation. Assay: immunoSEQ multiplex PCR; the TCRdb copy retains only in-frame clones and omits some. The sample includes 50,000 or so clones, over 55% of them seen just once. Material: CD4+ T cells from blood, obtained more than 53 months after liver transplant. These receptors originate from a human patient who received a liver transplant. Some of these T cells may belong to the graft donor.

There are a few counts of this clone. This chain connects TRBV30 to TRBJ2-1; 15 bases align to TRBD2. This CDR3 contains 16 residues. CDR1 is GTSNPN and CDR2 is SVGIG in the germline V gene (reference sequence). V trimming: 5 bases; J trimming: 2 bases; junction bases outside the gene matches: 4. This chain's CDR3 is CAWGLAGGRPYNEQFF. CDR3 in DNA: TGTGCCTGGGGACTAGCGGGGGGGCGGCCCTACAATGAGCAGTTCTTC.

The chain employs TRBV5-8 and TRBJ1-5; no clear D. Trimming pared 1 base from V and 1 base from J, leaving 9 bases between. CDR1 is SGHTS, CDR2 YDEGEE, per germline. The CDR3 runs to 15 residues. The chain's CDR3 is CASSLNEGSNQPQHF. For the CDR3, the DNA is TGTGCCAGCAGCTTGAATGAAGGGAGCAATCAGCCCCAGCATTTT. Looking up the rest from reference TRBV5-8 and TRBJ1-5 gives the full variable domain: EAGVTQSPTHLIKTRGQQATLRCSPISGHTSVYWYQQALGLGLQFLLWYDEGEERNRGNFPPRFSGRQFPNYSSELNVNALELEDSALYLCASSLNEGSNQPQHFGDGTRLSIL.

The genes are TRBV28 and TRBJ2-4, with 10 positions matching TRBD1. J gave up 5 bases and V 6 bases, and 7 bases lay outside the gene matches. Germline assignment: CDR1 MDHEN and CDR2 SYDVKM. CDR3 length equals 15 residues. CDR3 DNA: TGTGCCAGCAGCGGTATCGGGACAGGGGAAAACATTCAGTACTTC. It yields the protein CASSGIGTGENIQYF.

The chain carries TRBV19 and TRBJ1-5; 11 bases align to TRBD1. The V gene's germline CDR1 is LNHDA and CDR2 SQIVND (reference sequence). CDR3 size: 17 residues. V lost 10 bases to trimming and J lost 1 base; unmatched junction nucleotides: 12. CDR3 sequence reads: CATCPGTGGGSNQPQHF. The CDR3 DNA reads as TGTGCCACATGTCCCGGGACAGGGGGGGGAAGCAATCAGCCCCAGCATTTT.

CDR3 nucleotide sequence: TGTGCCAGCAGCTTGACTAGCGGTGACTCCTACAATGAGCAGTTCTTC. Translating gives CASSLTSGDSYNEQFF. The J gene is TRBJ2-1, the V gene TRBV7-3, with TRBD2 identical over 9 bases. Germline CDR1 is SGHTA and CDR2 is FQGTGA. The CDR3 runs 16 residues. With 3 bases clipped from V and 0 bases from J, the junction kept 3 bases outside the gene matches.

As DNA, the CDR3 is TGTGCCAGCAGCTTCCGACAGGGGCGGAACACTGAAGCTTTCTTT. Protein product: CASSFRQGRNTEAFF. V is TRBV5-4 and J is TRBJ1-1; 8 bases match TRBD1. This CDR3 has 15 residues. V lost 2 bases and J lost 1; bases outside the gene matches: 4. Germline loops: CDR1 SGHNT, CDR2 YYREEE (reference sequence).

As concerns this clone: One end of the junction does not line up with germline, which may come from a read error. The rearrangement uses TRBV7-9 and TRBJ1-1; D remains ambiguous. Germline CDR1 is SEHNR and CDR2 is FQNEAQ (reference sequence). This CDR3 spans 11 amino acids. For the CDR3, the DNA is TGTGCCAGCAGCACAGCGGACCGGACCATCTTT. Translation: CASSTADRTIF.

This clone turned up a few times. V is TRBV4-2 and J is TRBJ1-1; 9 bases align to TRBD1. Germline CDR1 LGHNA, CDR2 YNFKEQ. The CDR3 has 15 residues. After removal of 5 bases from V and 1 base from J, the junction contained 5 bases not matched to a gene. The CDR3 protein is CASSYSGQGNTEAFF. In DNA, the CDR3 is TGTGCCAGCAGCTATTCGGGACAGGGGAACACTGAAGCTTTCTTT.

This chain joins TRBV10-3 and TRBJ1-3, with 7 bases that match TRBD1. V shed 0 bases and J 4 bases; nucleotides not matched to a gene: 3. The germline V gene encodes CDR1 ENHRY and CDR2 SYGVKD. The CDR3 loop spans 15 amino acids. This CDR3 is CAISESPRGGNTIYF. The CDR3 nucleotides are TGTGCCATCAGTGAGTCGCCCAGGGGGGGAAACACCATATATTTT.

This clone was picked up a small number of times. The gene calls are TRBV28 and TRBJ2-7, with 7 bases identical to TRBD2. The CDR3 runs to 16 residues. The germline V gene has CDR1 MDHEN and CDR2 SYDVKM. Trimming cost V 3 bases and J 1 base; bases outside gene matches: 9. CDR3 sequence: CASSFGLAVLSYEQYF. CDR3 coding DNA: TGTGCCAGCAGTTTCGGGCTAGCGGTCTTATCCTACGAGCAGTACTTC. Together with reference TRBV28 and TRBJ2-7, the CDR3 gives the full variable domain: DVKVTQSSRYLVKRTGEKVFLECVQDMDHENMFWYRQDPGLGLRLIYFSYDVKMKEKGDIPEGYSVSREKKERFSLILESASTNQTSMYLCASSFGLAVLSYEQYFGPGTRLTVT.

The rearrangement joins TRBV28 to TRBJ2-2, with D possibly matching TRBD1 (6 bases). From germline, CDR1 is MDHEN and CDR2 SYDVKM. The ends were cut back, 4 bases at V and 5 bases at J, with 14 bases in the middle. The CDR3 totals 15 residues. The CDR3 bases are TGTGCCAGCAGTTCAGCAGGGGAAGTAACCGGGGAGCTGTTTTTT. This sequence encodes CASSSAGEVTGELFF. The full variable domain, rest sourced from reference TRBV28 and TRBJ2-2, is DVKVTQSSRYLVKRTGEKVFLECVQDMDHENMFWYRQDPGLGLRLIYFSYDVKMKEKGDIPEGYSVSREKKERFSLILESASTNQTSMYLCASSSAGEVTGELFFGEGSRLTVL.

CDR3 sequence (DNA): TGTGCCAGCAGCTTCGGGGGCACATCCACCGCCTACGAGCAGTACTTC. This translates into CASSFGGTSTAYEQYF. V is TRBV5-8 and J is TRBJ2-7, with D possibly being TRBD1 or TRBD2 (6 bases each). V was trimmed by 2 bases and J by 2 bases, leaving 17 bases between them. The CDR3 has 16 residues. Germline assignment: CDR1 SGHTS and CDR2 YDEGEE. Together with reference TRBV5-8 and TRBJ2-7, the CDR3 gives the full variable domain: EAGVTQSPTHLIKTRGQQATLRCSPISGHTSVYWYQQALGLGLQFLLWYDEGEERNRGNFPPRFSGRQFPNYSSELNVNALELEDSALYLCASSFGGTSTAYEQYFGPGTRLTVT.

This chain uses TRBV5-4 with TRBJ1-3; 8 nucleotides line up with TRBD1. After removal of 4 bases from V and 0 bases from J, the junction contained 6 bases not matched to a gene. Per germline, CDR1 SGHNT and CDR2 YYREEE (reference sequence). The CDR3 length is 16 residues. Here the CDR3 DNA reads TGTGCCAGCAGCACCTGGACAGGGAACTCTGGAAACACCATATATTTT. Its translation: CASSTWTGNSGNTIYF.

This chain links TRBV2 with TRBJ1-2, with 9 bases identical to TRBD1. The CDR3 spans 17 residues. Germline V CDR1 and CDR2: SNHLY, FYNNEI. V lost 10 bases to trimming and J lost 1 base; unmatched junction nucleotides: 16. CDR3 sequence: CANRLTGGGPFNYGYTF. In nucleotides, the CDR3 is TGTGCCAACCGATTGACAGGGGGGGGACCCTTTAACTATGGCTACACCTTC.

The chain carries TRBV6-4 and TRBJ2-3; D is unresolved. The germline V and J ends were trimmed by 4 bases and 3 bases, with 11 bases remaining between them. Per germline, CDR1 MRHNA and CDR2 SNTAGT. The CDR3 length is 14 residues. CDR3 amino acids: CASSAEVGTDTQYF. The CDR3, as DNA: TGTGCCAGCAGTGCAGAGGTCGGGACAGATACGCAGTATTTT.

This clone was observed a single time. V and J are TRBV2 and TRBJ1-2, with 7 bases fitting TRBD1. CDR3 length equals 15 residues. Germline CDR1 SNHLY, CDR2 FYNNEI. The junction had 14 bases not matched to a gene; V was cut back by 5 bases and J by 8 bases. The CDR3 bases are TGTGCCAGCAGTTTGCTCGGGGGGCAGGGGGAGGGCTACACCTTC. Translating it yields CASSLLGGQGEGYTF.

The gene calls are TRBV11-3 and TRBJ2-3, with D possibly matching TRBD1 (6 bases). The CDR3 contains 16 residues. The V gene's germline CDR1 is SGHNT and CDR2 YENEEA. Trimming removed 4 bases from V and 2 bases from J, with 16 bases in between. CDR3 protein: CASSSGTSPDTDTQYF. The DNA for the CDR3 is TGTGCCAGCAGCTCGGGGACATCTCCTGACACAGATACGCAGTATTTT. The complete variable domain, with remaining parts taken from reference TRBV11-3 and TRBJ2-3, reads EAGVVQSPRYKIIEKKQPVAFWCNPISGHNTLYWYLQNLGQGPELLIRYENEEAVDDSQLPKDRFSAERLKGVDSTLKIQPAELGDSAVYLCASSSGTSPDTDTQYFGPGTRLTVL.

For this clone: Other DNA sequences within the sample encode an identical CDR3. The J gene is TRBJ1-2, the V gene TRBV30, with D uncertain. V was pared by 2 bases and J by 6 bases, with 10 bases between. Germline loops: CDR1 GTSNPN, CDR2 SVGIG (reference sequence). This CDR3 spans 12 amino acids. CDR3 sequence (DNA): TGTGCCTGGAGTATCAGGTCCGATGGCTACACCTTC. Protein product: CAWSIRSDGYTF.